This entry lists 21 T cell receptor beta chains sequenced from one sample in a study of OX40 agonist ivuxolimab in advanced cancers. Here immunoSEQ multiplex PCR was the method, and the copy in TCRdb shows in-frame clones only, minus some. The sample has more than 70,000 clones; roughly four fifths are singletons. Sequencing used CD4+ or CD8+ T cells sorted from blood, obtained in a trial of the OX40 agonist ivuxolimab. The origin of the receptors is an adult with an advanced solid tumor such as melanoma, head and neck, liver or kidney cancer.

The J gene is TRBJ1-4, the V gene TRBV30; TRBD1 is a possible D gene (5 bases). Germline CDR1 and CDR2: GTSNPN and SVGIG (reference sequence). There are 15 residues in the CDR3. The V end lost 2 bases, the J end lost 4 bases, and 14 bases lay between the germline ends. CDR3 amino acids: CAWSLPTAGNEKLFF. Written as DNA, the CDR3 is TGTGCCTGGAGTCTCCCGACAGCCGGTAATGAAAAACTGTTTTTT.

The chain employs TRBV5-4 and TRBJ2-7; 15 nucleotides align to TRBD2. Per germline, CDR1 SGHNT and CDR2 YYREEE (reference sequence). This CDR3 is built from 19 residues. V shed 2 bases, J shed 6 bases, and the junction held 15 bases outside the gene matches. In DNA form, the CDR3 reads TGTGCCAGCAGCTTTCTAGGACTAGCGGGAGGGCGGGTTTTAAGCGAGCAGTACTTC. Translation gives CASSFLGLAGGRVLSEQYF.

Only one count was recorded for this clone. The rearrangement uses TRBV9 and TRBJ1-2, with D unclear. Per germline, CDR1 SGDLS and CDR2 YYNGEE. CDR3 size: 14 residues. Trimming took off 0 bases at V and 10 bases at J, with 16 bases between the two ends. CDR3 DNA: TGTGCCAGCAGCGTAGCCCCGACTGAACCTTACTACACCTTC. Translated, it gives CASSVAPTEPYYTF.

This clone has just one count. The genes are TRBV7-3 and TRBJ1-2; D is undetermined. This CDR3 comprises 16 residues. Trimming removed 7 bases from V and 4 bases from J, with 22 bases in between. CDR1 and CDR2 (germline): SGHTA, FQGTGA. The CDR3 region has the DNA TGTGCCAGCACCCCCGGCGGGGTACAGAGCGTCTATGGCTACACCTTC. Translating gives CASTPGGVQSVYGYTF.

This chain joins TRBV6-5 and TRBJ2-7; D not resolved. The CDR3 sequence is 11 residues long. Germline V gives CDR1 MNHEY, CDR2 SVGAGI. The ends were cut back, 6 bases at V and 6 bases at J, with 9 bases in the middle. Here the CDR3 reads CASRRALEQYV. CDR3 DNA sequence: TGTGCCAGCAGACGAGCCCTCGAGCAGTACGTC.

The rearrangement joins TRBV28 to TRBJ2-7; no clear D gene. CDR3 length equals 15 residues. From germline, CDR1 is MDHEN and CDR2 SYDVKM. Trimming stripped 4 bases from V and 3 bases from J, with 16 bases between. CDR3: CASSYKTGQVYEQYF. As DNA, the CDR3 is TGTGCCAGCAGTTATAAAACCGGTCAGGTCTACGAGCAGTACTTC.

This chain uses TRBV27 with TRBJ1-2, with 7 nucleotides matching TRBD1. Germline lookup yields CDR1 MNHEY and CDR2 SMNVEV (reference sequence). V shed 6 bases and J 7 bases; nucleotides not matched to a gene: 14. This CDR3 has 15 amino acids. As DNA, the CDR3 is TGTGCCAGCAGAAAGGACAGGCTATACGCCAGTGGCTACACCTTC. Its translation is CASRKDRLYASGYTF.

The chain has TRBV14 and TRBJ1-1; D might be TRBD1 (6 bases). V was clipped by 4 bases and J by 0 bases, with 12 bases between them. Germline values: CDR1 SGHDN, CDR2 FVKESK. The length of the CDR3 is 15 residues. The CDR3 DNA follows: TGTGCCAGCAGCCCCTTGGACAGATTGAACACTGAAGCTTTCTTT. This encodes CASSPLDRLNTEAFF.

The chain is built from TRBV11-2 and TRBJ2-7; D remains ambiguous. Germline CDR1 and CDR2: SGHAT and FQNNGV. The CDR3 is made up of 13 amino acids. Trimming cost V 3 bases and J 2 bases, with 8 bases left between them. This CDR3 reads CASSFRTPYEQYF. As DNA, the CDR3 is TGTGCCAGCAGCTTCCGGACCCCCTACGAGCAGTACTTC.

The V call is TRBV28, the J call TRBJ1-1; D unresolved. Trimming removed 6 bases at V and 4 bases at J, with 21 bases between. Germline assignment: CDR1 MDHEN and CDR2 SYDVKM. This CDR3 contains 16 residues. This CDR3 reads CASSLPPGGQVTEAFF. CDR3 nucleotides: TGTGCCAGCAGCTTACCGCCGGGAGGCCAGGTCACTGAAGCTTTCTTT.

This chain connects TRBV18 to TRBJ2-7; 7 nucleotides align to TRBD1. The junction had 7 bases not matched to a gene; V was cut back by 3 bases and J by 5 bases. The CDR3 sequence is 14 residues long. Germline CDR1 KGHSH, CDR2 LQKENI. The CDR3 spells CASSPTGALHEQYV. The CDR3 coding sequence is TGTGCCAGCTCACCCACAGGGGCTCTCCACGAGCAGTACGTC.

The V call is TRBV30, the J call TRBJ2-5, with no clear D. Trimming shortened V by 0 bases and J by 4 bases, and 6 bases separated the two germline ends. The CDR3 is 12 amino acids. Germline CDR1 is GTSNPN and CDR2 is SVGIG (reference sequence). The CDR3 spells CAWSVRGETQYF. The CDR3 DNA follows: TGTGCCTGGAGTGTACGAGGAGAGACCCAGTACTTC.

The chain combines TRBV7-2 with TRBJ2-5; the D gene is possibly TRBD2 (7 bases). There are 13 residues in the CDR3. Germline V gene lookup returns CDR1 SGHTA and CDR2 FQGNSA. Trimming left V 5 bases short and J 4 bases short, with 11 bases between. The CDR3 spells CASSVRGGETQYF. Written as DNA, the CDR3 is TGTGCCAGCAGCGTGAGGGGGGGAGAGACCCAGTACTTC.

The chain joins TRBV28 to TRBJ1-2; possible D gene TRBD1, 5 bases. The CDR3 is made up of 16 amino acids. Germline assignment: CDR1 MDHEN and CDR2 SYDVKM. The V end lost 7 bases, the J end lost 7 bases, and 25 bases lay between the germline ends. The CDR3 is CASTNLGAPLNSGYTF. The CDR3 DNA is TGTGCCAGCACCAACCTTGGGGCACCATTAAACAGTGGCTACACCTTC.

This clone has just a few counts. V and J are TRBV5-1 and TRBJ2-7; D might be TRBD1 (8 bases). The length of the CDR3 is 17 residues. V was clipped by 1 base and J by 4 bases, with 21 bases between them. Germline loops: CDR1 SGHRS, CDR2 YFSETQ. The DNA of the CDR3 is TGCGCCAGCAGCTTGACAGGGGGGGCGAACCGACTTTACGAGCAGTACTTC. Translated, it gives CASSLTGGANRLYEQYF. The whole variable domain, remainder taken from reference TRBV5-1 and TRBJ2-7, is KAGVTQTPRYLIKTRGQQVTLSCSPISGHRSVSWYQQTPGQGLQFLFEYFSETQRNKGNFPGRFSGRQFSNSRSEMNVSTLELGDSALYLCASSLTGGANRLYEQYFGPGTRLTVT.

The chain couples TRBV29-1 to TRBJ2-3, with D perhaps TRBD2 (7 bases). V lost 6 bases and J 0 bases, leaving 13 bases between the germline ends. CDR1 and CDR2 from the germline V gene are SQVTM and ANQGSEA. This CDR3 contains 14 residues. The CDR3 region has the DNA TGCAGCGTGGGGGGGGCAACTAGCACAGATACGCAGTATTTT. This gives the protein CSVGGATSTDTQYF.

This clone showed up just once. Here the CDR3 reads CASYNDRAGDTQYF. As DNA, the CDR3 is TGTGCCAGCTACAATGACAGGGCCGGGGATACGCAGTATTTT. The rearrangement links TRBV2 to TRBJ2-3; 7 bases map to TRBD1. This CDR3 comprises 14 residues. Germline V gene data show CDR1 as SNHLY and CDR2 as FYNNEI. Trimming removed 8 bases from V and 6 bases from J; junction bases left unmatched: 11.

The V and J genes are TRBV4-1 and TRBJ1-4; D is unresolved. Germline CDR1 MGHRA, CDR2 YSYEKL. Trimming removed 0 bases from V and 4 bases from J, with 15 bases in between. CDR3 length equals 17 residues. The CDR3 DNA is TGCGCCAGCAGCCAAGAATCCCCGAGCCGTTTTAATGAAAAACTGTTTTTT. Its translation: CASSQESPSRFNEKLFF.

CDR3 sequence reads: CASSFNDRADYGYTF. The DNA of the CDR3 is TGTGCCAGCAGCTTCAACGACAGGGCTGACTATGGCTACACCTTC. The rearrangement links TRBV27 to TRBJ1-2, with TRBD1 matching over 7 bases. The CDR3 consists of 15 residues. Germline CDR1 reads MNHEY; CDR2 reads SMNVEV (reference sequence). V lost 6 bases, J lost 3 bases, and 10 bases stayed unmatched.

The chain is built from TRBV6-6 and TRBJ1-3; D uncertain. Germline V gives CDR1 MNHNY, CDR2 SVGAGI (reference sequence). CDR3 length equals 14 residues. V gave up 4 bases and J gave up 4 bases, with 11 bases separating them. CDR3 amino acids: CASSSAKRGNTIYF. DNA of the CDR3: TGTGCCAGCAGTTCGGCCAAAAGGGGAAACACCATATATTTT.

This chain joins TRBV30 and TRBJ1-2; D remains ambiguous. Germline V CDR1 and CDR2: GTSNPN, SVGIG (reference sequence). The CDR3 is 13 amino acids. Trimming took 0 bases from V and 8 from J, leaving 13 bases between them. CDR3 DNA: TGTGCCTGGAGTGTACGACAACGAGAAGGCTACACCTTC. Translation: CAWSVRQREGYTF.